These T cell receptor beta chains were read from a single sample in a study of cytotoxic CD8 clonotypes in ibrutinib-treated CLL. Sequencing used immunoSEQ multiplex PCR; TCRdb keeps in-frame clones, though not all of them. The sample consists of about 39,000 clones, approximately 67% of them appearing once. The specimen comprised PBMCs, sampled at disease progression, from a patient treated with ibrutinib. The receptors were sampled from a human donor with chronic lymphocytic leukemia. Both conserved end residues are trimmed from each CDR3. D genes are given only for firm matches. For some rows the clone size is stated as once, few or many, or as a class when expanded; others skip it.

size: .; V: TRBV29-1; D: .; length: 12; J: TRBJ1-1; CDR3: SVGRQTMNTEAF
size: .; V: TRBV7-9; D: .; length: 14; J: TRBJ2-2; CDR3: ASSLGRTEITGELF
size: once; V: TRBV29-1; D: TRBD1; length: 12; J: TRBJ2-1; CDR3: SVGLGTGRNEQF
size: .; V: TRBV9; D: TRBD1; length: 13; J: TRBJ1-1; CDR3: ASSYNPTGGTEAF
size: .; V: TRBV9; D: .; length: 14; J: TRBJ2-1; CDR3: ASSAQGGLTYNEQF
size: few; V: TRBV5-4; D: .; length: 13; J: TRBJ2-1; CDR3: ASSPIGGAVYEQF
size: .; V: TRBV19; D: TRBD1; length: 13; J: TRBJ2-3; CDR3: ASSILTGSTDTQY
size: .; V: TRBV19; D: TRBD1; length: 13; J: TRBJ2-3; CDR3: ASGVDRDGTDTQY
size: .; V: TRBV19; D: .; length: 13; J: TRBJ1-6; CDR3: ASRRQPNDNSPLH
size: once; V: TRBV30; D: .; length: 10; J: TRBJ2-7; CDR3: AWITDAYEQY
size: .; V: TRBV5-4; D: TRBD1; length: 17; J: TRBJ1-3; CDR3: ASSQPPGGQGTSGNTIY
size: few; V: TRBV19; D: TRBD2; length: 12; J: TRBJ2-7; CDR3: ASSIRLAGDEQY
size: .; V: TRBV10-2; D: .; length: 12; J: TRBJ2-2; CDR3: ASSERLNTGELF
size: .; V: TRBV18; D: TRBD2; length: 14; J: TRBJ2-7; CDR3: ASSLLRGSGSTEQY
size: .; V: TRBV19; D: .; length: 12; J: TRBJ2-7; CDR3: ASSIGGRIYEQY
size: .; V: TRBV4-2; D: TRBD1; length: 15; J: TRBJ1-2; CDR3: ASSLRPGTGSNYGYT
size: .; V: TRBV28; D: .; length: 12; J: TRBJ1-1; CDR3: ASNVGQRGTEAF
size: medium-sized; V: TRBV19; D: .; length: 12; J: TRBJ1-1; CDR3: ASSITDRDTEAF
size: .; V: TRBV7-3; D: .; length: 12; J: TRBJ2-1; CDR3: ASSLAGSYNEQF
size: .; V: TRBV6-1; D: .; length: 13; J: TRBJ1-2; CDR3: ASSEPQGPNYGYT
size: .; V: TRBV10-1; D: .; length: 17; J: TRBJ2-1; CDR3: ASSGQDSPVPNSYNEQF
size: .; V: TRBV25-1; D: .; length: 13; J: TRBJ1-3; CDR3: ASSEVGHSGNTIY
size: .; V: TRBV27; D: TRBD2; length: 15; J: TRBJ2-7; CDR3: ASSPSHLSGSRGEQY
size: few; V: TRBV2; D: .; length: 10; J: TRBJ2-7; CDR3: ASRGETYEQY
size: once; V: TRBV20-1; D: TRBD1; length: 8; J: TRBJ1-1; CDR3: SPGQAQAF
size: .; V: TRBV9; D: .; length: 14; J: TRBJ1-1; CDR3: ASSERGVRVNTEAF
size: .; V: TRBV6-6; D: .; length: 13; J: TRBJ1-5; CDR3: ASSYLNRENQPQH
size: .; V: TRBV11-2; D: TRBD2; length: 12; J: TRBJ2-1; CDR3: ASSLGLAGAEQF
size: .; V: TRBV19; D: .; length: 17; J: TRBJ1-4; CDR3: ASIPAGRGQGATNEKLF
size: .; V: TRBV5-1; D: .; length: 12; J: TRBJ1-1; CDR3: ASSLEGFDTEAF
size: .; V: TRBV5-4; D: TRBD2; length: 13; J: TRBJ2-7; CDR3: ASSSGTSGIYEQY
size: .; V: TRBV18; D: .; length: 11; J: TRBJ1-6; CDR3: ASSPTENSPLH
size: few; V: TRBV5-1; D: TRBD1; length: 14; J: TRBJ1-4; CDR3: ASSLEPGQPNEKLF
size: few; V: TRBV29-1; D: TRBD2; length: 14; J: TRBJ2-1; CDR3: SVEPARGGVYNEQF
size: .; V: TRBV5-1; D: TRBD1; length: 14; J: TRBJ1-2; CDR3: ASSWGQGTPLEGYT
size: once; V: TRBV27; D: .; length: 13; J: TRBJ2-5; CDR3: ASSLSGMSRETQY
size: .; V: TRBV18; D: TRBD1; length: 13; J: TRBJ2-7; CDR3: ASSPPGGQAYEQY
size: many; V: TRBV6-5; D: .; length: 11; J: TRBJ2-3; CDR3: ASSYGIVDTQY
size: once; V: TRBV27; D: .; length: 11; J: TRBJ1-1; CDR3: ASSFQGRTEAF